This T cell receptor (beta chain) was found in a study of blood T cell repertoires in COVID-19. The table came from immunoSEQ multiplex PCR; TCRdb's copy has only in-frame clones and leaves some out. The sample yields some 130,000 clones, around 84% seen once. The CDR3 contains 12 residues. CDR1 and CDR2 from the germline V gene are MNHNY and SVGAGI (reference sequence). Trimming removed 9 bases at V and 4 bases at J, with 12 bases between. Material: PBMCs or T cells enriched from blood (not recorded which). The rearrangement uses TRBV6-6 and TRBJ1-1, with D possibly matching TRBD1 (5 bases). This TCR derives from a man aged 35 to 55 with acute COVID-19. The CDR3 coding sequence is TGTGCCAGTCGGGGGGAAGGCACTGAAGCTTTCTTT. Translating gives CASRGEGTEAFF.